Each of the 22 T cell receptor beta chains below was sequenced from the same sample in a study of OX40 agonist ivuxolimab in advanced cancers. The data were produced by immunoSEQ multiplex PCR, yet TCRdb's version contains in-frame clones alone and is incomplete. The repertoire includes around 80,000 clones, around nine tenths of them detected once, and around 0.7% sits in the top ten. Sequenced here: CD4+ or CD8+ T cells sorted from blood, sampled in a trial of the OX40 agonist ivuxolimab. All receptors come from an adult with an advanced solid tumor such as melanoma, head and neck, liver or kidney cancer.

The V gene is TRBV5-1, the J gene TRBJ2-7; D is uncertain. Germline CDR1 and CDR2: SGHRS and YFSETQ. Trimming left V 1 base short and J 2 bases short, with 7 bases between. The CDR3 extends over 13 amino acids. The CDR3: CASSLSPTYEQYF. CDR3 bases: TGCGCCAGCAGCTTGTCTCCGACCTACGAGCAGTACTTC.

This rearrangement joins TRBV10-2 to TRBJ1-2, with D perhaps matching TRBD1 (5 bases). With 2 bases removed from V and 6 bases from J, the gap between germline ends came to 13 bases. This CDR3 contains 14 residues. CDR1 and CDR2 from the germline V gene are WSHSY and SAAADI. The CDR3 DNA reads TGCGCCAGCAGTGAGCGGGGCAGGGAGGATGGCTACACCTTC. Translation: CASSERGREDGYTF.

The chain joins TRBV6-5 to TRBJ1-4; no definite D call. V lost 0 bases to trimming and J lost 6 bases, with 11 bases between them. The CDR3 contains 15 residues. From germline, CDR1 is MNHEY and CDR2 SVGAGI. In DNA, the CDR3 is TGTGCCAGCAGTTACTCAGGCAGTTTTGATGAAAAACTGTTTTTT. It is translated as CASSYSGSFDEKLFF.

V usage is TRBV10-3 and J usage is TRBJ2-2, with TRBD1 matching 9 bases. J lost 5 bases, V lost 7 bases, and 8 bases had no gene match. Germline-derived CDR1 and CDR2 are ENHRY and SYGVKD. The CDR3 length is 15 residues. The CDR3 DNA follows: TGTGCCATCACCCGGACAGGGGAACAGACCGGGGAGCTGTTTTTT. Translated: CAITRTGEQTGELFF.

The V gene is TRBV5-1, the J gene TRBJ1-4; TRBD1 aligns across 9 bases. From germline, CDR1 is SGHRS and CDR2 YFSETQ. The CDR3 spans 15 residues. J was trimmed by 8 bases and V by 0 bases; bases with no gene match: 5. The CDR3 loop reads CASSLDPGTGEKLFF. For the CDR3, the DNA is TGCGCCAGCAGCTTGGATCCGGGGACAGGGGAAAAACTGTTTTTT.

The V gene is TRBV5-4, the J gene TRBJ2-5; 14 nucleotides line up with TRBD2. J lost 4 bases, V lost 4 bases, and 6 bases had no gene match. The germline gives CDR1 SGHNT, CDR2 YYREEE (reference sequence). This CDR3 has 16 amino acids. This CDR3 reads CASSIGLAGGGETQYF. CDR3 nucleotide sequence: TGTGCCAGCAGCATAGGACTAGCGGGGGGTGGAGAGACCCAGTACTTC.

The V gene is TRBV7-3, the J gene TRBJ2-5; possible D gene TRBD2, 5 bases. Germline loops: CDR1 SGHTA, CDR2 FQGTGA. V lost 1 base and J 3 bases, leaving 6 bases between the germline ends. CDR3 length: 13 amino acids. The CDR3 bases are TGTGCCAGCAGCTTAAGGCGGGAAGAGACCCAGTACTTC. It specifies CASSLRREETQYF.

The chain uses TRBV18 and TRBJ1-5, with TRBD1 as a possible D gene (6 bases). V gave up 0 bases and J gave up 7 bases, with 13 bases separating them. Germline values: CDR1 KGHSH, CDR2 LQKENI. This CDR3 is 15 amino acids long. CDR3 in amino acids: CASSPPSGVRQPQHF. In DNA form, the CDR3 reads TGTGCCAGCTCACCACCGTCAGGGGTGAGGCAGCCCCAGCATTTT.

The DNA of the CDR3 is TGTGCCTGGAGAGCAGGTGGCTACACCACAGATACGCAGTATTTT. It is translated as CAWRAGGYTTDTQYF. V and J are TRBV30 and TRBJ2-3; D uncertain. The germline CDR1 and CDR2 sequences are GTSNPN and SVGIG (reference sequence). This CDR3 has 15 residues. V dropped 3 bases and J dropped 2 bases, with 15 bases sitting between them.

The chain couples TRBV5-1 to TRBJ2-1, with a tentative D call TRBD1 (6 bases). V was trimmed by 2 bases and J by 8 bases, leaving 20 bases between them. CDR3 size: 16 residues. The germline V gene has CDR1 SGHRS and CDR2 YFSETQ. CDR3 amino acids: CASSLVTGSFVDEQFF. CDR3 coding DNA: TGCGCCAGCAGCTTAGTCACAGGGTCCTTTGTGGATGAGCAGTTCTTC. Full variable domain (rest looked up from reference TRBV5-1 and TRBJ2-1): KAGVTQTPRYLIKTRGQQVTLSCSPISGHRSVSWYQQTPGQGLQFLFEYFSETQRNKGNFPGRFSGRQFSNSRSEMNVSTLELGDSALYLCASSLVTGSFVDEQFFGPGTRLTVL.

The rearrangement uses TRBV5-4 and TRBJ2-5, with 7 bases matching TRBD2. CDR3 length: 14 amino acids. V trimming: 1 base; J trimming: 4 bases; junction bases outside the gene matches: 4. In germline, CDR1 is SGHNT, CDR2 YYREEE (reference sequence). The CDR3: CASSLPGGRETQYF. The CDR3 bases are TGTGCCAGCAGCTTGCCGGGGGGAAGAGAGACCCAGTACTTC.

The CDR3 loop reads CASSGVNNQPQHF. The DNA for the CDR3 is TGTGCCTCTTCGGGGGTAAACAATCAGCCCCAGCATTTT. The chain links TRBV19 to TRBJ1-5, with D perhaps TRBD1 (5 bases). The CDR3 has 13 amino acids. Germline V gene lookup returns CDR1 LNHDA and CDR2 SQIVND (reference sequence). V was shortened by 11 bases and J by 3 bases, with 14 bases between the two germline ends.

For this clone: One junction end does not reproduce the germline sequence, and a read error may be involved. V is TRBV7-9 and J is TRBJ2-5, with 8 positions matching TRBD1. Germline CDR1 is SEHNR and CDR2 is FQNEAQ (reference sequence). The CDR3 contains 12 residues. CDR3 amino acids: CASSLVEDRENF. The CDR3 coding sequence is TGTGCCAGCAGCTTAGTGGAGGACAGGGAAAACTTC.

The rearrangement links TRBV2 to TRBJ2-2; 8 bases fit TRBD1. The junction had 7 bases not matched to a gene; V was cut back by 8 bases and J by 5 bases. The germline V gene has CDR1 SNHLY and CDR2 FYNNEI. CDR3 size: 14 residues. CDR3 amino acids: CASAGGDWTGELFF. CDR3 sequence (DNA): TGTGCCAGCGCAGGGGGCGATTGGACCGGGGAGCTGTTTTTT. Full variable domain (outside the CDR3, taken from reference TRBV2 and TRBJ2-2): EPEVTQTPSHQVTQMGQEVILRCVPISNHLYFYWYRQILGQKVEFLVSFYNNEISEKSEIFDDQFSVERPDGSNFTLKIRSTKLEDSAMYFCASAGGDWTGELFFGEGSRLTVL.

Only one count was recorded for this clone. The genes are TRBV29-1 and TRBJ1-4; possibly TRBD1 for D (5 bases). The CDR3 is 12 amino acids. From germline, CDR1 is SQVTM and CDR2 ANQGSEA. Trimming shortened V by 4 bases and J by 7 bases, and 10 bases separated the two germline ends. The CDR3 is CSVVGGGEKLFF. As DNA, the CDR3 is TGCAGCGTTGTGGGGGGAGGTGAAAAACTGTTTTTT.

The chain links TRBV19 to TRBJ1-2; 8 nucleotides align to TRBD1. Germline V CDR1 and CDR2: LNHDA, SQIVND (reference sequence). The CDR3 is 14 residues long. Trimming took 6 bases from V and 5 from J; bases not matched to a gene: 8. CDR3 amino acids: CASRTGGSKYGYTF. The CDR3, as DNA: TGTGCCAGTAGAACAGGGGGTTCAAAGTATGGCTACACCTTC. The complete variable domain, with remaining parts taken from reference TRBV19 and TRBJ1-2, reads DGGITQSPKYLFRKEGQNVTLSCEQNLNHDAMYWYRQDPGQGLRLIYYSQIVNDFQKGDIAEGYSVSREKKESFPLTVTSAQKNPTAFYLCASRTGGSKYGYTFGSGTRLTVV.

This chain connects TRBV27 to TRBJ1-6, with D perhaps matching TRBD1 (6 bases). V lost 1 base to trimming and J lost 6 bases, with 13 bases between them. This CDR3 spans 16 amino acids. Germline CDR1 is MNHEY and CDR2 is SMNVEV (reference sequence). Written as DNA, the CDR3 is TGTGCCAGCAGTTTATTGTCGGGGGCGTCTAATTCACCCCTCCACTTT. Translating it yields CASSLLSGASNSPLHF.

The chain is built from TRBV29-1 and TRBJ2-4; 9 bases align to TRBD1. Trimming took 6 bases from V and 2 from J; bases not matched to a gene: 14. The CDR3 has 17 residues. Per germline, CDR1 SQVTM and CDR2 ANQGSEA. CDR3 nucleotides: TGCAGCGTGGGGGAACCGGGACAGGGTGATACCAAAAACATTCAGTACTTC. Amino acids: CSVGEPGQGDTKNIQYF.

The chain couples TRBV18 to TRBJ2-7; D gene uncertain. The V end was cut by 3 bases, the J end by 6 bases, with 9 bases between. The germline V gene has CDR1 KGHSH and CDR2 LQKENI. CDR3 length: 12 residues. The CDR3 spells CASSPNLSEQYF. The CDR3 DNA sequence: TGTGCCAGCTCACCGAATCTGTCCGAGCAGTACTTC.

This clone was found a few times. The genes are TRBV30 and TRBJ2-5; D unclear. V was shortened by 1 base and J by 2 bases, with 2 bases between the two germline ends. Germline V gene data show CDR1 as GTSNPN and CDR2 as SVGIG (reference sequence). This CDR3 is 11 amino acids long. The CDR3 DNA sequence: TGTGCCTGGAGTGCACAAGAGACCCAGTACTTC. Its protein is CAWSAQETQYF.

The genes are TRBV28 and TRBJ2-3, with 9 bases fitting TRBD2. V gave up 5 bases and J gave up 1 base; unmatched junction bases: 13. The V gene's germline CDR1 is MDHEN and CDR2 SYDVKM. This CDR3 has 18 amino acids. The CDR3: CASSPGSGGRGRTDTQYF. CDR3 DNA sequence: TGTGCCAGCAGTCCTGGGTCAGGCGGGAGGGGACGCACAGATACGCAGTATTTT. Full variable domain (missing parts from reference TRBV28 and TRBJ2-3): DVKVTQSSRYLVKRTGEKVFLECVQDMDHENMFWYRQDPGLGLRLIYFSYDVKMKEKGDIPEGYSVSREKKERFSLILESASTNQTSMYLCASSPGSGGRGRTDTQYFGPGTRLTVL.

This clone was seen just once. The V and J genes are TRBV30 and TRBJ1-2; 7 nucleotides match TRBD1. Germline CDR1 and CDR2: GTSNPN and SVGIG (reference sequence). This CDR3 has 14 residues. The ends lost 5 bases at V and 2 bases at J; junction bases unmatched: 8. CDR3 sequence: CAWSWTGWNYGYTF. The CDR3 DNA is TGTGCCTGGTCATGGACAGGATGGAACTATGGCTACACCTTC.